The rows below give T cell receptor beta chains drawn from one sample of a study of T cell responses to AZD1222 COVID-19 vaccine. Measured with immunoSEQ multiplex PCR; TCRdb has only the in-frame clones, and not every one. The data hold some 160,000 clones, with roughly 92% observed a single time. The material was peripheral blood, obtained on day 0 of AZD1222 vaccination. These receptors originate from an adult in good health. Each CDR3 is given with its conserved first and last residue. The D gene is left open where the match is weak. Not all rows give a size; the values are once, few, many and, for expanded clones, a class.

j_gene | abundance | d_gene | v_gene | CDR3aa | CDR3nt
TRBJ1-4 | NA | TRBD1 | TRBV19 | CASSMGTGGEDEKLFF | TGTGCCAGTAGTATGGGGACAGGGGGCGAAGATGAAAAACTGTTTTTT
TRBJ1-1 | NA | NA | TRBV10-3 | CAISKGGGNTEAFF | TGTGCCATCAGTAAGGGTGGGGGGAACACTGAAGCTTTCTTT
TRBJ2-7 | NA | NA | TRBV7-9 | CASREGLEYEQYF | TGTGCCAGCAGGGAGGGGCTAGAGTACGAGCAGTACTTC
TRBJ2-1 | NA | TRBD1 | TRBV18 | CASSLVRTGNYNEQFF | TGTGCCAGCTCACTAGTCCGGACAGGGAACTACAATGAGCAGTTCTTC
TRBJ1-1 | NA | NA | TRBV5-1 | CASSLTGLRNTEAFF | TGCGCCAGCAGCCTGACGGGACTTAGGAACACTGAAGCTTTCTTT
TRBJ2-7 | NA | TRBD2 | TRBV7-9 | CASSLSAGDYEQYF | TGTGCCAGCAGCTTATCGGCGGGAGACTACGAGCAGTACTTC
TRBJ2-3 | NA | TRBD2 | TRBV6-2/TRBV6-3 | CASSYGLAGVDTQYF | TGTGCCAGCAGTTACGGACTAGCGGGAGTGGATACGCAGTATTTT
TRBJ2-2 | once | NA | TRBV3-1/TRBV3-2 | CASSQRPGTGELFF | TGTGCCAGCAGCCAACGCCCAGGGACCGGGGAGCTGTTTTTT
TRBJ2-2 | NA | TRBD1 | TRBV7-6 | CASSLGQGFTGELFF | TGTGCCAGCAGCCTGGGACAGGGGTTCACCGGGGAGCTGTTTTTT
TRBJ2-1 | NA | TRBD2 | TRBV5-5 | CASTFWLAAGYNEQFF | TGTGCCAGCACCTTCTGGCTAGCGGCCGGATACAATGAGCAGTTCTTC
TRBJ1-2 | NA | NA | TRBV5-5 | CASNLQRVEGYTF | TGTGCCAGCAACCTCCAACGGGTCGAGGGCTACACCTTC
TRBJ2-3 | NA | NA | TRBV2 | CASSQGGPRRTDTQYF | TGTGCCAGCAGTCAAGGGGGTCCCAGACGCACAGATACGCAGTATTTT
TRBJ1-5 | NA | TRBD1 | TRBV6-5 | CASSPGQHFNQPQHF | TGTGCCAGCAGCCCGGGACAGCATTTCAATCAGCCCCAGCATTTT
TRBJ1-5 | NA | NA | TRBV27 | CASRFMYNSNQPQHF | TGTGCCAGCAGGTTTATGTACAATAGCAATCAGCCCCAGCATTTT
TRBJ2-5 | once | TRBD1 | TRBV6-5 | CASRSGTGVFETQYF | TGTGCCAGCAGGTCCGGGACAGGGGTTTTTGAGACCCAGTACTTC
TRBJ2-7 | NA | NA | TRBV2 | CASLGDGADYEQYF | TGTGCCAGCTTGGGGGACGGAGCGGACTACGAGCAGTACTTC